This T cell receptor beta chain derives from a study of T-cell memory formation after mild COVID-19. Study-level results: Largely, contracting CD4+ clones fell within CM and EM, and contracting CD8+ clones within EMRA.

Each CDR3 protein gets one entry after TCRdb re-called the 5' RACE reads with MiXCR. The repertoire holds under 650,000 distinct CDR3 sequences, with approximately 19% as singletons. Regarding this clonotype: The antigen remains unidentified. At one end, the junction sequence differs from germline, possibly due to a read error.

This CDR3 contains 14 residues. The germline V gene has CDR1 SGHTA and CDR2 FQGNSA. The chain uses TRBV7-2 and TRBJ2-7; 14 positions match TRBD2. The sample was PBMCs or a T cell subset sorted from them (not recorded which). The sequence was collected from an adult woman who had mild COVID-19 (a few samples of this study predate the infection). Cell type and time point are not known. CDR3: CSSSPGLAGGEQYF. DNA of the CDR3: TGTTCCAGCAGCCCCGGACTAGCGGGAGGCGAGCAGTACTTC. Full variable domain (missing parts from reference TRBV7-2 and TRBJ2-7): GAGVSQSPSNKVTEKGKDVELRCDPISGHTALYWYRQSLGQGLEFLIYFQGNSAPDKSGLPSDRFSAERTGGSVSTLTIQRTQQEDSAVYLCSSSPGLAGGEQYFGPGTRLTVT.